This TCR beta chain derives from a study of OX40 agonist ivuxolimab in advanced cancers. Across the whole study: Three patients responded partially, comprising one with hepatocellular carcinoma and two with cutaneous melanoma. Study conclusions and caveats: In the 0.1-3.0 mg/kg groups, partial responders showed among the lowest expansion. Doses of 0.1 to 3.0 mg/kg were accompanied by clonal expansion of CD4+ and CD8+ blood T cells by week 6.

The protocol was immunoSEQ multiplex PCR, while the TCRdb copy is restricted to in-frame clones and leaves out a portion. The sample yields roughly 20,000 clones, more than 70% seen once. Points on this clone: Antigen unknown.

The V end lost 3 bases, the J end lost 4 bases, and 4 bases lay between the germline ends. This CDR3 is built from 11 residues. Germline V CDR1 and CDR2: SGHDT, YYEEEE. Collection of blood occurred at baseline, at cycle 4 day 1, and at cycle 7 day 1. The clonotype originates from an adult with an advanced solid tumor such as melanoma, head and neck, liver or kidney cancer. Sequenced material: CD4+ or CD8+ T cells sorted from blood, taken in a trial of the OX40 agonist ivuxolimab. The genes are TRBV5-6 and TRBJ2-5; D call uncertain. The CDR3 region has the DNA TGTGCCAGCAGCTCCCGAGAGACCCAGTACTTC. Protein: CASSSRETQYF.